The text below deals with one T cell receptor (beta chain). The sample comes from a study of blood T cell repertoires in COVID-19. Whole-study context: Sites in the United States, Italy and Spain provided acute and convalescent COVID-19 samples. T cells, B-cell-depleted T cells, or PBMCs provided the cDNA or gDNA that served as material.

Per the original data handling: Amplified reference gene primers provided the basis for estimating nucleated cell counts. Some clones are missing from TCRdb's copy, which holds only in-frame ones; the method was immunoSEQ multiplex PCR. Clone size and the V and J calls come from that table; the DNA yielded D and trimming. The sample has roughly 200,000 clones, 80% to 90% seen once. The sequencing input was peripheral blood. The sequence was collected from a man aged 35 to 55 with active or convalescent COVID-19.

The CDR3 is CAVKRGLDTEAFF. The CDR3 nucleotides are TGTGCCGTTAAGCGGGGGCTGGACACTGAAGCTTTCTTT. The chain recombines TRBV19 with TRBJ1-1; D perhaps matches TRBD1 (6 bases). CDR1 and CDR2 from the germline V gene are LNHDA and SQIVND (reference sequence). The V end was cut by 11 bases, the J end by 3 bases, with 16 bases between. The CDR3 runs 13 residues.